The clone carrying this T cell receptor beta chain showed up just a few times. Documented time point: patch test 1, 2 weeks after DPC sensitization. Treatment denoted: therapeutic diphenylcyclopropenone sensitization with weekly scalp DPC. The sample comes from a study of human T cells and chemical hapten exposure. Across the study: Patients' scalps got diphenylcyclopropenone weekly throughout the approximately 24-week study. Patch tests delivered 0.01% DPC to the upper back and were evaluated at 6 days.

TCRdb redid the calling of the RACE reads with MiXCR, one entry per CDR3 protein. Among under 120,000 distinct CDR3 sequences listed, approximately 11% were seen once. Deletions cut 2 bases from V and 5 bases from J, with 11 bases between. Germline V gene lookup returns CDR1 SGHKS and CDR2 YYEKEE (reference sequence). The CDR3 consists of 14 residues. This receptor was taken from a middle-aged woman with alopecia areata. Some clones in this sample may be carry-over from other donors' samples. The sequences come from whole blood, collected in connection with sensitization to the hapten diphenylcyclopropenone (DPC). The V gene is TRBV5-5, the J gene TRBJ2-1, with D possibly being TRBD1 (6 bases). The DNA of the CDR3 is TGTGCCAGCAGCTTAATCCAGGGGAACAATGAGCAGTTCTTC. Amino acid sequence: CASSLIQGNNEQFF.